Presented here are 19 T cell receptor beta chains from one specimen sequenced in a study of CD8 T cells in Susac syndrome. An input of about 0.45 to 1 ug of RNA was subjected to reverse transcription using random hexamers. Each CDR3 protein gets one entry after TCRdb re-called the immunoSEQ multiplex PCR reads with MiXCR. The sample contains about 100,000 distinct CDR3 sequences, roughly 96% of which appear only once. Input material: CD8+ T cells from PBMCs. Source of these receptors: a human donor with Susac syndrome.

This clonotype was seen only once. For the CDR3, the DNA is TGTGCCAGCAGCCGGCAGACAGGGGGCTGGAACTACGAGCAGTACTTC. It encodes CASSRQTGGWNYEQYF. This chain uses TRBV5-6 with TRBJ2-7, with 10 bases matching TRBD1. This CDR3 is built from 16 residues. Germline loops: CDR1 SGHDT, CDR2 YYEEEE. Trimming removed 4 bases from V and 3 bases from J; junction bases left unmatched: 10.

The rearrangement links TRBV5-4 to TRBJ2-5; D gene uncertain. The germline CDR1 and CDR2 sequences are SGHNT and YYREEE (reference sequence). V lost 1 base and J 0 bases, leaving 13 bases between the germline ends. This CDR3 is 16 amino acids long. The CDR3 bases are TGTGCCAGCAGCTTGTTAATGGCCGACTACCAAGAGACCCAGTACTTC. Translating it yields CASSLLMADYQETQYF. The whole variable domain, filled in from reference TRBV5-4 and TRBJ2-5, reads ETGVTQSPTHLIKTRGQQVTLRCSSQSGHNTVSWYQQALGQGPQFIFQYYREEENGRGNFPPRFSGLQFPNYSSELNVNALELDDSALYLCASSLLMADYQETQYFGPGTRLLVL.

The genes are TRBV20-1 and TRBJ1-2; D is uncertain. The length of the CDR3 is 10 residues. The V end lost 6 bases, the J end lost 2 bases, and 4 bases lay between the germline ends. From germline, CDR1 is DFQATT and CDR2 SNEGSKA (reference sequence). The CDR3: CSALNYGYTF. CDR3 bases: TGCAGTGCCCTGAACTATGGCTACACCTTC.

The V and J genes are TRBV29-1 and TRBJ1-2, with D uncertain. This CDR3 has 10 amino acids. Germline values: CDR1 SQVTM, CDR2 ANQGSEA. The V gene lost 5 bases and the J gene lost 2 bases, with 3 bases spanning the gap. CDR3 coding DNA: TGCAGCGTTTTCAACTATGGCTACACCTTC. As protein: CSVFNYGYTF.

This chain links TRBV29-1 with TRBJ2-2, with no clear D. V was clipped by 6 bases and J by 4 bases, with 3 bases between them. The CDR3 extends over 10 amino acids. The germline CDR1 and CDR2 sequences are SQVTM and ANQGSEA. Written as DNA, the CDR3 is TGCAGCGTCCTCACCGGGGAGCTGTTTTTT. It is translated as CSVLTGELFF.

This sequence joins TRBV6-5 and TRBJ1-5; 7 bases match TRBD1. Germline V gene lookup returns CDR1 MNHEY and CDR2 SVGAGI. Trimming at V came to 1 base and at J to 1 base, leaving 4 bases not matched to a gene. CDR3 length: 16 residues. The CDR3 coding sequence is TGTGCCAGCAGTTACTATAACAGGGGAAGCAATCAGCCCCAGCATTTT. This translates into CASSYYNRGSNQPQHF.

The chain uses TRBV24-1 and TRBJ2-5; no firm D call. V lost 9 bases and J lost 0, with 7 bases in between. This CDR3 has 12 amino acids. The germline CDR1 and CDR2 sequences are KGHDR and SFDVKD. CDR3 sequence (DNA): TGTGCCACCCAAGATGACCAAGAGACCCAGTACTTC. It is translated as CATQDDQETQYF.

The rearrangement uses TRBV3-1 and TRBJ2-7; the match to TRBD2 covers 8 bases. The CDR3 loop spans 14 amino acids. The ends lost 4 bases at V and 1 base at J; junction bases unmatched: 3. CDR1 LGHDT and CDR2 YNNKEL come from the germline V gene (reference sequence). The CDR3 spells CASSPGLGSYEQYF. The CDR3 region has the DNA TGTGCCAGCAGCCCGGGACTAGGGTCCTACGAGCAGTACTTC.

This rearrangement joins TRBV24-1 to TRBJ1-1; unclear D gene. CDR1 is KGHDR and CDR2 is SFDVKD in the germline V gene. Trimming removed 0 bases from V and 7 bases from J, with 5 bases in between. This CDR3 region has 12 residues. The CDR3 coding sequence is TGTGCCACCAGTGATTTGTTCGGTGAAGCTTTCTTT. It translates to CATSDLFGEAFF.

The rearrangement joins TRBV12-3 or TRBV12-4 to TRBJ2-4; D gene unclear. This CDR3 spans 12 amino acids. Deletions cut 6 bases from V and 16 bases from J, with 19 bases between. CDR3 in amino acids: CASSPDRTSGYF. The CDR3 region has the DNA TGTGCCAGCAGCCCAGACCGAACCTCCGGATACTTC.

This rearrangement joins TRBV3-1 to TRBJ2-3, with D possibly TRBD2 on 5 matching bases. This CDR3 region has 14 residues. Trimming removed 2 bases at V and 2 bases at J, with 8 bases between. Germline CDR1 reads LGHDT; CDR2 reads YNNKEL (reference sequence). CDR3 residues: CASSQKDFTDTQYF. As DNA, the CDR3 is TGTGCCAGCAGCCAAAAGGACTTCACAGATACGCAGTATTTT.

The rearrangement joins TRBV29-1 to TRBJ1-1, with TRBD1 matching 8 bases. Per germline, CDR1 SQVTM and CDR2 ANQGSEA. The CDR3 is 16 residues long. V dropped 4 bases and J dropped 2; count of bases not matched to a gene: 12. The CDR3 loop reads CSVAGRGTGPNTEAFF. The CDR3, as DNA: TGCAGCGTTGCGGGGCGGGGGACAGGACCAAACACTGAAGCTTTCTTT.

The chain recombines TRBV4-1 with TRBJ2-1, with 7 bases matching TRBD2. Losses at the gene ends were 1 base for V and 5 bases for J; bases not matched to a gene: 11. This CDR3 has 17 residues. Germline V gene sequence: CDR1 MGHRA, CDR2 YSYEKL. This CDR3 reads CASSQGQQRGLNNEQFF. The CDR3 DNA sequence: TGCGCCAGCAGCCAAGGTCAGCAGCGGGGCCTCAACAATGAGCAGTTCTTC.

The CDR3 nucleotides read TGCAGCGCGTACTCTGGGGCCGGGGAGCTGTTTTTT. Translating gives CSAYSGAGELFF. J is TRBJ2-2 and V is TRBV29-1; no firm D call. With 7 bases removed from V and 6 bases from J, the gap between germline ends came to 12 bases. In germline, CDR1 is SQVTM, CDR2 ANQGSEA. The CDR3 sequence is 12 residues long.

The CDR3 loop is CASSFGSGYEQYF. The CDR3 DNA reads TGCGCCAGCAGCTTCGGGTCGGGGTACGAGCAGTACTTC. The chain couples TRBV5-1 to TRBJ2-7; perhaps TRBD2 as D (5 bases). The germline CDR1 and CDR2 sequences are SGHRS and YFSETQ. CDR3 length: 13 residues. V lost 2 bases, J lost 4 bases, and 10 bases lay in between. Variable domain in full (rest from reference TRBV5-1 and TRBJ2-7): KAGVTQTPRYLIKTRGQQVTLSCSPISGHRSVSWYQQTPGQGLQFLFEYFSETQRNKGNFPGRFSGRQFSNSRSEMNVSTLELGDSALYLCASSFGSGYEQYFGPGTRLTVT.

The chain couples TRBV27 to TRBJ2-7, with a tentative D call TRBD2 (6 bases). The CDR3 covers 16 residues. CDR1 MNHEY and CDR2 SMNVEV come from the germline V gene (reference sequence). Deletions cut 6 bases from V and 2 bases from J, with 20 bases between. In nucleotides, the CDR3 is TGTGCCAGCAGCCAAGGAAGGGGAGGCGGCGCCTACGAGCAGTACTTC. Translating gives CASSQGRGGGAYEQYF.

The rearrangement uses TRBV4-2 and TRBJ2-7; the match to TRBD2 covers 7 bases. Germline V gives CDR1 LGHNA, CDR2 YNFKEQ. Losses at the gene ends were 8 bases for V and 3 bases for J; bases not matched to a gene: 4. The CDR3 has 12 residues. The CDR3, as DNA: TGTGCCAGCGGGGAGGGGATCTACGAGCAGTACTTC. As protein: CASGEGIYEQYF.

The CDR3 loop is CASSLHQGAETQYF. As DNA, the CDR3 is TGTGCCAGCAGCTTACATCAGGGCGCCGAGACCCAGTACTTC. V usage is TRBV11-2 and J usage is TRBJ2-5; D possibly corresponds to TRBD1 (5 bases). V lost 2 bases, J lost 5 bases, and 12 bases lay in between. This CDR3 contains 14 residues. CDR1 and CDR2 from the germline V gene are SGHAT and FQNNGV.

The genes are TRBV7-9 and TRBJ2-2, with 8 bases lining up with TRBD1. After removal of 8 bases from V and 2 bases from J, the junction contained 13 bases not matched to a gene. CDR3 length: 17 residues. Per the germline V gene, CDR1 is SEHNR and CDR2 is FQNEAQ (reference sequence). The CDR3 DNA is TGTGCCAGCGAGGGCCCCCTTGGACAGGGCAACACCGGGGAGCTGTTTTTT. Encoded protein: CASEGPLGQGNTGELFF.